The 17 T cell receptor beta chains below come from one sample, sequenced in a study of early T cells in non-severe SARS-CoV-2 infection. TCRdb passed the 5' RACE reads through MiXCR, listing each CDR3 protein once. Here the sample spans about 70,000 distinct CDR3 sequences, 13% to 15% being singletons. The starting material was whole blood, obtained at baseline. Every receptor here comes from an adult who was a healthcare worker with PCR-confirmed SARS-CoV-2 infection or an uninfected control (not recorded which).

The rearrangement uses TRBV6-2 or TRBV6-3 and TRBJ2-3; TRBD2 aligns across 10 bases. Germline V gives CDR1 MNHEY, CDR2 SVGEGT. The CDR3 contains 17 residues. The V segment lost 0 bases and the J segment 8 bases; nucleotides outside the gene matches: 11. CDR3 coding DNA: TGTGCCAGCAGTTACTCGGGACTAGCGAGCCGCCTGGGTACGCAGTATTTT. Protein: CASSYSGLASRLGTQYF.

The chain joins TRBV3-1 to TRBJ1-1, with a weak D call TRBD1 (6 bases). The CDR3 totals 13 residues. Between the trimmed V and J ends, which lost 4 bases and 4 bases, there was a span of 10 bases. CDR1 is LGHDT and CDR2 is YNNKEL in the germline V gene (reference sequence). The CDR3 loop is CASSLKGGTEAFF. CDR3 sequence (DNA): TGTGCCAGCAGCCTCAAGGGGGGCACTGAAGCTTTCTTT.

This chain joins TRBV12-3 or TRBV12-4 and TRBJ1-4; tentative D call: TRBD1 (5 bases). Trimming took 6 bases from V and 7 from J, leaving 15 bases between them. This CDR3 comprises 14 residues. The CDR3 nucleotides are TGTGCCAGCAGCTTAAGGAGGGGAGGTGAAAAACTGTTTTTT. Its protein product is CASSLRRGGEKLFF.

V usage is TRBV2 and J usage is TRBJ2-7, with D possibly being TRBD2 (5 bases). This CDR3 has 14 residues. The germline CDR1 and CDR2 sequences are SNHLY and FYNNEI. Trimming removed 4 bases from V and 3 bases from J, with 13 bases in between. CDR3 coding DNA: TGTGCCAGCAGTGTCCCGGGAACGGGCTACGAGCAGTACTTC. It encodes CASSVPGTGYEQYF.

This clonotype was seen more than once but under ten times. The chain recombines TRBV9 with TRBJ1-2; 7 bases map to TRBD1. Losses at the gene ends were 5 bases for V and 4 bases for J; bases not matched to a gene: 11. Germline CDR1 is SGDLS and CDR2 is YYNGEE. This CDR3 region has 15 residues. CDR3 residues: CASRPQTGQAYGYTF. CDR3 DNA: TGTGCCAGCAGACCGCAGACAGGGCAGGCCTATGGCTACACCTTC. Full variable domain (missing parts from reference TRBV9 and TRBJ1-2): DSGVTQTPKHLITATGQRVTLRCSPRSGDLSVYWYQQSLDQGLQFLIQYYNGEERAKGNILERFSAQQFPDLHSELNLSSLELGDSALYFCASRPQTGQAYGYTFGSGTRLTVV.

This clonotype has only a few counts. The gene calls are TRBV6-5 and TRBJ1-1; 8 bases are shared with TRBD1. The V gene end was trimmed by 5 bases and the J gene end by 0 bases; junction bases not matched to a gene: 5. This CDR3 comprises 15 residues. CDR1 is MNHEY and CDR2 is SVGAGI in the germline V gene. CDR3 nucleotides: TGTGCCAGCAGTCCCACAGGGGGGATGAACACTGAAGCTTTCTTT. It encodes CASSPTGGMNTEAFF.

The chain links TRBV7-9 to TRBJ2-1, with TRBD2 identical over 7 bases. CDR1 is SEHNR and CDR2 is FQNEAQ in the germline V gene (reference sequence). The CDR3 has 14 residues. The V gene end was trimmed by 5 bases and the J gene end by 6 bases; junction bases not matched to a gene: 7. CDR3 coding DNA: TGTGCCAGCAGCCTACAGACGGGGGGCAATGAGCAGTTCTTC. Its translation is CASSLQTGGNEQFF.

This clonotype was seen a few times. This chain connects TRBV5-1 to TRBJ2-5, with no clear D. V was clipped by 6 bases and J by 1 base, with 10 bases between them. Germline V CDR1 and CDR2: SGHRS, YFSETQ. The CDR3 consists of 13 residues. CDR3 loop: CASTYSPQETQYF. Written as DNA, the CDR3 is TGCGCCAGCACCTACAGTCCCCAAGAGACCCAGTACTTC.

The chain recombines TRBV29-1 with TRBJ1-1; TRBD1 is a possible D gene (5 bases). The length of the CDR3 is 13 residues. Deletions cut 7 bases from V and 4 bases from J, with 16 bases between. Germline CDR1 reads SQVTM; CDR2 reads ANQGSEA. The CDR3 is CSAGDAEGTEAFF. The CDR3 DNA sequence: TGCAGCGCCGGGGACGCGGAGGGCACTGAAGCTTTCTTT. The entire variable domain, with the rest obtained from reference TRBV29-1 and TRBJ1-1, is as follows: SAVISQKPSRDICQRGTSLTIQCQVDSQVTMMFWYRQQPGQSLTLIATANQGSEATYESGFVIDKFPISRPNLTFSTLTVSNMSPEDSSIYLCSAGDAEGTEAFFGQGTRLTVV.

V and J are TRBV29-1 and TRBJ2-3; 9 nucleotides line up with TRBD1. The CDR3 has 11 residues. The V gene's germline CDR1 is SQVTM and CDR2 ANQGSEA. The V gene end was trimmed by 7 bases and the J gene end by 6 bases; junction bases not matched to a gene: 2. The CDR3 sequence: CSADRGDTQYF. Here the CDR3 DNA reads TGCAGCGCCGACAGGGGGGATACGCAGTATTTT.

The rearrangement links TRBV28 to TRBJ2-1, with 8 bases that match TRBD2. CDR3 length: 15 amino acids. CDR1 is MDHEN, CDR2 SYDVKM, per germline. J was trimmed by 7 bases and V by 6 bases; bases with no gene match: 11. In DNA form, the CDR3 reads TGTGCCAGCAGCCCGGGGGGGCCTCCGGGGAATGAGCAGTTCTTC. Translated: CASSPGGPPGNEQFF.

The rearrangement uses TRBV25-1 and TRBJ2-3, with D perhaps assigned TRBD1 or TRBD2 (5 bases each). This CDR3 is 14 amino acids long. Trimming took off 4 bases at V and 1 base at J, with 9 bases between the two ends. Germline V CDR1 and CDR2: MGHDK, SYGVNS. The CDR3 sequence: CASSVLGGTDTQYF. As DNA, the CDR3 is TGTGCCAGCAGTGTCCTGGGGGGCACAGATACGCAGTATTTT.

This clonotype appeared a few times. V usage is TRBV29-1 and J usage is TRBJ1-1, with 8 bases matching TRBD1. Germline lookup yields CDR1 SQVTM and CDR2 ANQGSEA. Unmatched junction bases numbered 1, after V lost 7 bases and J lost 3 bases. CDR3 length equals 11 residues. The CDR3 region is CSGQGYTEAFF. The CDR3 bases are TGCAGCGGACAGGGGTACACTGAAGCTTTCTTT. The whole variable domain, remainder taken from reference TRBV29-1 and TRBJ1-1, is SAVISQKPSRDICQRGTSLTIQCQVDSQVTMMFWYRQQPGQSLTLIATANQGSEATYESGFVIDKFPISRPNLTFSTLTVSNMSPEDSSIYLCSGQGYTEAFFGQGTRLTVV.

This clonotype was observed a handful of times. V gene TRBV18 combines with J gene TRBJ2-5; 7 bases agree with TRBD1. This CDR3 has 13 amino acids. V lost 7 bases and J lost 2; bases outside the gene matches: 4. Germline-derived CDR1 and CDR2 are KGHSH and LQKENI. Here the CDR3 reads CASLRGQQETQYF. The CDR3 DNA follows: TGTGCCAGCTTACGGGGACAGCAAGAGACCCAGTACTTC.

The chain links TRBV6-1 to TRBJ2-1; 7 positions agree with TRBD1. Germline CDR1 reads MNHNS; CDR2 reads SASEGT. The CDR3 runs 15 residues. Trimming took 6 bases from V and 0 from J; bases not matched to a gene: 5. CDR3 bases: TGTGCCAGCAGCCCGGACAGGAGCTCCTACAATGAGCAGTTCTTC. This codes for CASSPDRSSYNEQFF.

The CDR3 DNA follows: TGTGCCAGCTCACCCGGCAGGGGAGCAGATACGCAGTATTTT. Protein: CASSPGRGADTQYF. The genes are TRBV18 and TRBJ2-3; D might be TRBD1 (6 bases). V dropped 3 bases and J dropped 4 bases, with 11 bases sitting between them. This CDR3 has 14 amino acids. CDR1 is KGHSH, CDR2 LQKENI, per germline.

This clonotype occurred many times. The rearrangement uses TRBV25-1 and TRBJ2-4, with 7 bases that match TRBD1. CDR3 length: 15 amino acids. In germline, CDR1 is MGHDK, CDR2 SYGVNS. The junction had 6 bases not matched to a gene; V was cut back by 4 bases and J by 3 bases. The CDR3 nucleotides are TGTGCCAGCAGTGCACAGGGGCTTGGCAAAAACATTCAGTACTTC. It is translated as CASSAQGLGKNIQYF.